This TCR beta chain originates from a study of control samples from healthy donors and cancer patients. Germline loops: CDR1 SGHDT, CDR2 YYEEEE. V was cut by 4 bases and J by 0 bases, with 8 bases left in between. The CDR3 is 14 amino acids. Some clones are missing from TCRdb's copy, which holds only in-frame ones; the method was immunoSEQ multiplex PCR. The sample includes some 95,000 clones, 79% of them seen just once. The TCR originated in a woman aged 25 to 39 in good health. The V gene is TRBV5-6, the J gene TRBJ1-3; D not resolved. What was sequenced was blood. Here the CDR3 reads CASSLGSSGNTIYF. The DNA for the CDR3 is TGTGCCAGCAGCCTCGGGAGCTCTGGAAACACCATATATTTT.